The present T cell receptor (beta chain) was sequenced within a study of spatial heterogeneity in lung cancer (dated by TCRdb to between 2017 and 2020). Study-level background: More beta-chain than alpha-chain transcripts were consistently detected, likely reflecting higher beta-chain transcript abundance. Nonsynonymous mutation counts, determined by whole-exome sequencing of tumor tissue, were related to TCR repertoire features. A strong correlation was found between TCR transcript counts in tumor regions and a T cell transcriptional module score from matched bulk RNA-seq. The study quantitatively compared TCR alpha and beta repertoires across multiple tumor regions, matched nontumor lung and blood in non-small cell lung cancer. At surgery, some 200 tumor regions, roughly 63 matched nontumor lung samples and some 54 PBMC samples were TCR-sequenced for both alpha and beta chains. In the raw uncorrected reads, each unique combination of TCR and UMI appeared more than ten times on average. Broad study findings and their caveats: Counts of ubiquitous and regional expanded TCRs correlated with counts of ubiquitous and regional nonsynonymous mutations, respectively. Additional single-cell paired TCR alpha and beta sequencing was considered necessary to confirm, at a functional level, the hypothesis that regional TCRs recognize regional mutations. The tumor nonsynonymous mutation count correlated with the number of expanded alpha and beta TCRs within the tumor. TCR-seq was estimated to cover only 6.5% to 9% of tumor T cells for alpha chains and around 13% for beta chains.

This sample's time point label indicates: sample taken at primary tumor resection. The donors were about 71 patients from the lung TRACERx cohort who had early-stage, untreated non-small cell lung cancer. Whole RNA extracted from tumor and nontumor lung tissue, or from cryopreserved PBMC samples, was used for TCR sequencing without cell sorting. Patients were selected for TCR sequencing only if sufficient RNA was available from at least two tumor regions. Tumor and adjacent nontumor lung specimens were reviewed by a lung pathologist before selection. This clonotype was recorded many times. Its antigen is unknown. No much larger clone exists at a distance of one base, and base qualities are not known. This beta chain lies outside the target of a library built for alpha chains; its clone size means little. Library generation was performed with 5' RACE. The run used a NextSeq 500. To allow correction of PCR and sequencing errors, the TCR library protocol tagged every TCR cDNA molecule with a unique molecular identifier. Turning to the authors' computational methods: Decombinator tools were used for TCR identification, UMI-based error correction and CDR3 extraction. TCRs above a frequency of 2 per 1,000, corresponding to the top 1% of the tumor frequency distribution, were defined as expanded. Expanded tumor TCRs statistically deemed absent (corrected P<0.05) from at least one tumor region were classed as regional, and all other expanded tumor TCRs were classed as ubiquitous. Renyi diversity was computed with the R vegan package after each repertoire had been subsampled 100 times to 5,000 TCRs. CDR3 similarity networks were constructed using string-kernel similarity of amino acid triplets, with links drawn between CDR3s whose pairwise similarity was above 0.82. In TCRdb, the public reads were trimmed at Q25 with fastp and aligned with MiXCR, with productive beta chains retained. All rows with the same CDR3 protein become a single entry with the most common DNA and genes. Here the V and J calls rest on TCRdb's processing, not on the authors' analysis. This sample comprises approximately 7,000 distinct CDR3 sequences, about 12% of them detected only once. The ten largest clones add up to around 23% of the sample.

The CDR3 holds 12 amino acids from the cysteine to the phenylalanine. Here the CDR3 DNA is all that survives: 36 bases in frame from base 1. The V and J ends are trimmed by 3 bases and 3 bases, leaving 8 bases between them. The germline V gene (reference sequence) sets CDR1 to DFQATT and CDR2 to SNEGSKA. The specimen comprised lung tumor tissue, sampled at surgery. This sequence uses TRBV20-1 and TRBJ2-5; TRBD2 is a weak D gene call, 6 bases matching. The TCR comes from a male donor with early-stage non-small cell lung cancer. CDR3 region: CSASPGEETQYF. The DNA sequence follows: TGCAGTGCTAGTCCGGGAGAAGAGACCCAGTACTTC.